This entry lists 23 T cell receptor beta chains sequenced from one sample in a study of control samples from healthy donors and cancer patients (dated by TCRdb to 2018 to 2020). Libraries came from the immunoSEQ multiplex PCR assay. The table was pulled from immuneACCESS by TCRdb, which kept in-frame rearrangements only. Such tables lose some clones; where checked, under half of the loss comes from unresolved V genes, and the rest has no known cause. The sample contains 100,000 to 150,000 clones, roughly 90% of them found a single time. The ten largest clones capture 4.5% to 7% of the sample. The sequenced material came from blood. These receptors came from a man aged 18-30 years in good health.

The chain couples TRBV6-5 to TRBJ1-3; D is perhaps TRBD1 (6 bases). In germline, CDR1 is MNHEY, CDR2 SVGAGI. V was cut by 2 bases and J by 2 bases, with 10 bases left in between. CDR3 length: 15 residues. CDR3 amino acids: CASSYGGPAGNTIYF. The CDR3 nucleotides are TGTGCCAGCAGTTACGGGGGGCCCGCTGGAAACACCATATATTTT.

The CDR3 DNA reads as TGTGCCAACCGACGGTCTGGCGGGGGGAGGGAGACCCAGTACTTC. This codes for CANRRSGGGRETQYF. V and J are TRBV3-1 (or the pseudogene TRBV3-2) and TRBJ2-5; 8 nucleotides line up with TRBD2. Germline V CDR1 and CDR2: LGHDT, YNNKEL (reference sequence). V dropped 10 bases and J dropped 5; count of bases not matched to a gene: 15. The CDR3 length is 15 residues.

The chain has TRBV12-3 or TRBV12-4 and TRBJ2-1; the match to TRBD1 covers 7 bases. V trimming: 6 bases; J trimming: 7 bases; junction bases outside the gene matches: 6. CDR3 length equals 13 residues. CDR3 region: CASSGQVGNEQFF. The CDR3 DNA is TGTGCCAGCAGCGGACAGGTGGGGAATGAGCAGTTCTTC.

The chain uses TRBV4-1 and TRBJ2-2; D possibly corresponds to TRBD1 (7 bases). V lost 3 bases, J lost 7 bases, and 18 bases lay in between. Germline V lookup: CDR1 MGHRA, CDR2 YSYEKL. This CDR3 is 16 amino acids long. CDR3 nucleotides: TGCGCCAGCAGCCATTGGGCTGCAGGGGGGAGCGGGGAGCTGTTTTTT. This translates into CASSHWAAGGSGELFF.

The V gene is TRBV6-1, the J gene TRBJ1-1; D unresolved. Germline V CDR1 and CDR2: MNHNS, SASEGT. Trimming removed 3 bases from V and 6 bases from J, with 11 bases in between. CDR3 length: 13 residues. This CDR3 reads CASSEASGAEAFF. The CDR3 DNA is TGTGCCAGCAGTGAGGCCTCAGGCGCTGAAGCTTTCTTT.

This chain connects TRBV5-1 to TRBJ1-1; D unresolved. Trimming took off 4 bases at V and 0 bases at J, with 10 bases between the two ends. This CDR3 has 14 amino acids. Germline V gene sequence: CDR1 SGHRS, CDR2 YFSETQ. CDR3 amino acids: CASSRWGMNTEAFF. For the CDR3, the DNA is TGCGCCAGCAGCCGGTGGGGAATGAACACTGAAGCTTTCTTT.

This clone was recorded only once. The chain links TRBV12-5 to TRBJ1-2; TRBD1 aligns across 10 bases. J was trimmed by 7 bases and V by 1 base; bases with no gene match: 6. CDR3 length: 15 amino acids. Germline V gene lookup returns CDR1 LGHNT and CDR2 FRNRAP. The CDR3 coding sequence is TGTGCTAGTGGTTTGGCGGACAGGGGGGATTTTGGCTACACCTTC. Its translation: CASGLADRGDFGYTF. The full variable domain, completed using reference TRBV12-5 and TRBJ1-2, is DARVTQTPRHKVTEMGQEVTMRCQPILGHNTVFWYRQTMMQGLELLAYFRNRAPLDDSGMPKDRFSAEMPDATLATLKIQPSEPRDSAVYFCASGLADRGDFGYTFGSGTRLTVV.

The V gene is TRBV9, the J gene TRBJ1-1; D uncertain. Germline loops: CDR1 SGDLS, CDR2 YYNGEE. CDR3 length: 15 amino acids. With 4 bases removed from V and 5 bases from J, the gap between germline ends came to 18 bases. Here the CDR3 reads CASSPRLGDGTEAFF. The CDR3 DNA is TGTGCCAGCAGCCCCCGACTTGGGGATGGAACTGAAGCTTTCTTT.

This clone has a single count. The chain couples TRBV5-1 to TRBJ2-7, with D perhaps matching TRBD1 (6 bases). Trimming cost V 3 bases and J 4 bases, with 8 bases left between them. This CDR3 has 12 residues. Germline CDR1 reads SGHRS; CDR2 reads YFSETQ. Here the CDR3 DNA reads TGCGCCAGCAGCTATCAGGGGTACGAGCAGTACTTC. Protein: CASSYQGYEQYF.

The chain is built from TRBV5-4 and TRBJ1-2, with D tentatively TRBD1 (5 bases). Germline V gene data show CDR1 as SGHNT and CDR2 as YYREEE (reference sequence). The CDR3 totals 13 residues. V lost 0 bases to trimming and J lost 13 bases, with 16 bases between them. DNA of the CDR3: TGTGCCAGCAGCTTGGAACAGGCGCTCCAAATCACCTTC. Translated, it gives CASSLEQALQITF.

The rearrangement links TRBV5-1 to TRBJ1-2; 11 positions agree with TRBD1. V was pared by 0 bases and J by 6 bases, with 7 bases of the junction left unmatched. Germline V gene sequence: CDR1 SGHRS, CDR2 YFSETQ. This CDR3 has 16 residues. This CDR3 is CASSLGADRGQNGYTF. CDR3 sequence (DNA): TGCGCCAGCAGCTTGGGGGCGGACAGGGGGCAGAATGGCTACACCTTC.

This clone appeared once. The gene calls are TRBV2 and TRBJ2-7; TRBD1 matches 10 bases. The CDR3 loop spans 13 amino acids. CDR1 and CDR2 (germline): SNHLY, FYNNEI. V trimming: 8 bases; J trimming: 2 bases; junction bases outside the gene matches: 3. The CDR3 loop is CASAGQGAYEQYF. CDR3 in DNA: TGTGCCAGCGCCGGACAGGGGGCCTACGAGCAGTACTTC.

This clone is a singleton in its sample. V gene TRBV11-2 combines with J gene TRBJ2-7; TRBD1 matches at 7 bases. The CDR3 is 14 residues long. The trim removed 6 bases at V and 7 bases at J, leaving 12 bases unmatched. Germline CDR1 reads SGHAT; CDR2 reads FQNNGV. The CDR3 loop is CASRIRQGMGEQYF. The DNA of the CDR3 is TGTGCCAGCAGGATACGACAGGGTATGGGGGAGCAGTACTTC.

The chain combines TRBV13 with TRBJ2-3, with TRBD2 matching over 8 bases. Germline values: CDR1 PRHDT, CDR2 FYEKMQ (reference sequence). The CDR3 runs to 15 residues. V shed 8 bases and J 2 bases; nucleotides not matched to a gene: 9. CDR3 sequence (DNA): TGTGCCAGCGGTCGAGCGGGGGAACCCACAGATACGCAGTATTTT. It yields the protein CASGRAGEPTDTQYF.

CDR3 protein: CASSVDRGGDTQYF. Written as DNA, the CDR3 is TGTGCCAGCAGCGTAGATCGGGGAGGGGATACGCAGTATTTT. This rearrangement joins TRBV9 to TRBJ2-3; the match to TRBD2 covers 7 bases. J was trimmed by 6 bases and V by 0 bases; bases with no gene match: 4. The CDR3 is 14 amino acids. Germline CDR1 and CDR2: SGDLS and YYNGEE.

This chain joins TRBV9 and TRBJ2-2; 12 bases fit TRBD2. The CDR3 is 20 residues long. V lost 0 bases to trimming and J lost 4 bases; unmatched junction nucleotides: 13. CDR1 and CDR2 (germline): SGDLS, YYNGEE. CDR3 in DNA: TGTGCCAGCAGCGTAGAGGGGCTAGCGGGGGGGTTTACGTCCACCGGGGAGCTGTTTTTT. This sequence encodes CASSVEGLAGGFTSTGELFF.

This clone was detected once. Other DNA variants within this sample encode the same CDR3. V is TRBV19 and J is TRBJ1-2; D unresolved. Germline V lookup: CDR1 LNHDA, CDR2 SQIVND (reference sequence). CDR3 length: 12 residues. V was cut by 5 bases and J by 2 bases, with 6 bases left in between. The CDR3: CASSLSNYGYTF. CDR3 DNA sequence: TGTGCCAGTAGTCTATCAAACTATGGCTACACCTTC. Together with reference TRBV19 and TRBJ1-2, the CDR3 gives the full variable domain: DGGITQSPKYLFRKEGQNVTLSCEQNLNHDAMYWYRQDPGQGLRLIYYSQIVNDFQKGDIAEGYSVSREKKESFPLTVTSAQKNPTAFYLCASSLSNYGYTFGSGTRLTVV.

Turning to this clone: Other DNA variants within this sample encode the same CDR3. The CDR3 coding sequence is TGTGCCAGCAGCGTAGGGAGTGGGGCCAACGTCCTGACTTTC. Amino acid sequence: CASSVGSGANVLTF. The chain employs TRBV9 and TRBJ2-6; D is unresolved. V was cut by 0 bases and J by 3 bases, with 4 bases left in between. Germline CDR1 SGDLS, CDR2 YYNGEE. This CDR3 has 14 amino acids.

The rearrangement uses TRBV19 and TRBJ1-5; the D is unclear. Germline V gene sequence: CDR1 LNHDA, CDR2 SQIVND (reference sequence). The CDR3 runs to 16 residues. Trimming cost V 5 bases and J 1 base, with 15 bases left between them. The CDR3 loop is CASSPRVRASNQPQHF. DNA of the CDR3: TGTGCCAGTAGTCCCCGGGTTAGGGCCAGCAATCAGCCCCAGCATTTT.

This clone was observed once. The chain uses TRBV28 and TRBJ2-2, with 7 positions matching TRBD1. The germline gives CDR1 MDHEN, CDR2 SYDVKM. Trimming removed 3 bases from V and 3 bases from J; junction bases left unmatched: 4. The CDR3 spans 15 residues. CDR3 loop: CASSFAGTDTGELFF. DNA for the CDR3: TGTGCCAGCAGTTTCGCCGGGACAGACACCGGGGAGCTGTTTTTT.

This rearrangement joins TRBV7-2 to TRBJ2-7, with D possibly matching TRBD1 (5 bases). The CDR3 spans 15 residues. The germline V gene has CDR1 SGHTA and CDR2 FQGNSA. Trimming removed 1 base from V and 3 bases from J, with 13 bases in between. CDR3 sequence (DNA): TGTGCCAGCAGCTTAGATGGACACCTGATCTACGAGCAGTACTTC. It codes for CASSLDGHLIYEQYF.

This sequence joins TRBV7-7 and TRBJ1-3; D ambiguous. Germline V gene data show CDR1 as SSHAT and CDR2 as FNYEAQ (reference sequence). CDR3 length: 14 amino acids. V was trimmed by 2 bases and J by 2 bases, leaving 7 bases between them. The CDR3 region has the DNA TGTGCCAGCAGCTTAACTACAACTGGAAACACCATATATTTT. Encoded protein: CASSLTTTGNTIYF.

The gene calls are TRBV4-1 and TRBJ2-3; perhaps D is TRBD1 or TRBD2 (5 bases each). CDR1 is MGHRA and CDR2 is YSYEKL in the germline V gene. Trimming took off 1 base at V and 3 bases at J, with 11 bases between the two ends. The CDR3 extends over 15 amino acids. CDR3 sequence reads: CASSQVGTRTDTQYF. DNA for the CDR3: TGCGCCAGCAGCCAAGTAGGGACCAGGACAGATACGCAGTATTTT.